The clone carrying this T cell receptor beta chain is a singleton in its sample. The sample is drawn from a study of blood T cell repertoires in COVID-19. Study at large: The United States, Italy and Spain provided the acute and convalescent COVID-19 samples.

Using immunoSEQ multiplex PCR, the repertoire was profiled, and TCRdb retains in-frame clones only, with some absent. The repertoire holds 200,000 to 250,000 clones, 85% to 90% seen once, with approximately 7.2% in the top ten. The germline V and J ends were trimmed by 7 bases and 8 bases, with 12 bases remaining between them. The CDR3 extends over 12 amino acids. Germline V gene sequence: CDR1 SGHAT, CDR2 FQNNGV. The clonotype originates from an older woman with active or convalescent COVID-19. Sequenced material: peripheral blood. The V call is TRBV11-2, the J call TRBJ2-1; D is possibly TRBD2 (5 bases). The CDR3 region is CASTSTRDEQFF. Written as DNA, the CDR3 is TGTGCCAGCACCTCAACGAGGGATGAGCAGTTCTTC.